The source of this TCR beta chain is a study of cytomegalovirus exposure and HLA in healthy donors. Study as a whole: Sequencing of about 179 million T cells in an earlier analysis found 100 million to 140 million unique TCR beta sequences. The study, taken as a whole, reports: A link between a missense DCLRE1C variant and TCR beta V- and J-gene trimming emerged from a later analysis. It was reported that the classifier diagnosed cytomegalovirus status with high specificity and sensitivity in both the original and validation cohorts.

Germline lookup yields CDR1 MRHNA and CDR2 SNTAGT. This CDR3 region has 12 residues. Trimming pared 0 bases from V and 4 bases from J, leaving 4 bases between. PCR amplification relied on 60 Vbeta primers (plus 13 Jbeta primers). Profiling relied on immunoSEQ multiplex PCR, and the TCRdb table lists in-frame clones only, not all of them. Seen here are 95,000 to 150,000 clones, around 77% observed once, and the top ten hold roughly 6%. To note about this clone: No antigen is known for it.

Sequenced input: PBMCs. The chain couples TRBV6-4 to TRBJ2-7; no clear D gene. This clonotype was sampled from a man aged 18 to 29 in good health and CMV-seropositive. The CDR3 DNA reads as TGTGCCAGCAGTGACTCGAGATACGAGCAGTACTTC. The encoded protein is CASSDSRYEQYF.